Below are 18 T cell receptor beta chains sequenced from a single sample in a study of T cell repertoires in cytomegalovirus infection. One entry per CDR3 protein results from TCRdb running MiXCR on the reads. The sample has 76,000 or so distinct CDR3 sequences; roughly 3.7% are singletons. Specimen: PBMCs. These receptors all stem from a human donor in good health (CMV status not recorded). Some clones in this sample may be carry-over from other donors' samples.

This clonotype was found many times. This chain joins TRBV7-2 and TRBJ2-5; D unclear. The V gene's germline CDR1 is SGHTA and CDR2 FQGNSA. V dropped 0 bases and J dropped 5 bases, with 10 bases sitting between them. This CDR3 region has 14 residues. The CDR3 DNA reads TGTGCCAGCAGCTTAGCGAGGCCCGGGGAGACCCAGTACTTC. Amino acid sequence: CASSLARPGETQYF.

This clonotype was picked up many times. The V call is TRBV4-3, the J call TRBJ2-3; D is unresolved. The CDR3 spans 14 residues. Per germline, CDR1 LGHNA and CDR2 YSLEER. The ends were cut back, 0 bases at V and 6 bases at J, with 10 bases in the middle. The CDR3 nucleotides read TGCGCCAGCAGCCAAGAAGGGTCCGGCGATACGCAGTATTTT. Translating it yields CASSQEGSGDTQYF.

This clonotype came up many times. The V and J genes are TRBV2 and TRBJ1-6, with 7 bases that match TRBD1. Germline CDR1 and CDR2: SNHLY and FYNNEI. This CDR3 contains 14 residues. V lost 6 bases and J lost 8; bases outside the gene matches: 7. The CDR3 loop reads CASRMGQMDSPLHF. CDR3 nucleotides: TGTGCCAGCAGGATGGGACAGATGGATTCACCCCTCCACTTT.

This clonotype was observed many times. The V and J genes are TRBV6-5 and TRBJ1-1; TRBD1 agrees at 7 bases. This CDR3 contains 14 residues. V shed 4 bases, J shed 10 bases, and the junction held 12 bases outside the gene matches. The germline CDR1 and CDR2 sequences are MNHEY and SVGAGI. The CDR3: CASSSQGGVRGAFF. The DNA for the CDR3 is TGTGCCAGCAGTTCGCAGGGGGGGGTGAGGGGAGCTTTCTTT.

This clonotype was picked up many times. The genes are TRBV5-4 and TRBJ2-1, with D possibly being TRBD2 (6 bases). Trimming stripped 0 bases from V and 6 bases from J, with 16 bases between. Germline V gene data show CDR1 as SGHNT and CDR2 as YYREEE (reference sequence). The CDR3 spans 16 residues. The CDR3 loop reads CASSLDAAGIRNEQFF. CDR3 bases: TGTGCCAGCAGCTTGGACGCGGCGGGGATCCGCAATGAGCAGTTCTTC.

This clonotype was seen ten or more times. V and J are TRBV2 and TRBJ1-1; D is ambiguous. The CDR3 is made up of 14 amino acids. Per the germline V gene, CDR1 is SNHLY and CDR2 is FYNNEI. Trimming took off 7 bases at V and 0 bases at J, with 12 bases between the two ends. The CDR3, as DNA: TGTGCCAGCAACATCGAACACTTGAACACTGAAGCTTTCTTT. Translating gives CASNIEHLNTEAFF.

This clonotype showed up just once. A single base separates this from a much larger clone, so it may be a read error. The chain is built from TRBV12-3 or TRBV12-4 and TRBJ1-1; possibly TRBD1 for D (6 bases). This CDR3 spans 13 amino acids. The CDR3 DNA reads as TGTACCAGCAGTCTATTCAGGGGAGCTGAAGCTTTCTTT. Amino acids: CTSSLFRGAEAFF.

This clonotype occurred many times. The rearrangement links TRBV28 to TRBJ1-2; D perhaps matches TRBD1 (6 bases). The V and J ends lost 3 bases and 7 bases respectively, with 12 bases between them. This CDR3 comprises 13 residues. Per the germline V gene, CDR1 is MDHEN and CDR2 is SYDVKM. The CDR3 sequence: CASSFSTGFGYTF. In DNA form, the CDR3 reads TGTGCCAGCAGTTTCTCAACAGGGTTTGGCTACACCTTC.

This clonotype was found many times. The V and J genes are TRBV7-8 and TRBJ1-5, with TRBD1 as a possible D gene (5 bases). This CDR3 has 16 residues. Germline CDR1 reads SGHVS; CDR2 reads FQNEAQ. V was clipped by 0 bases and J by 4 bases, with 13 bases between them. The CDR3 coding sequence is TGTGCCAGCAGCTTAGCAGGAAGACAGAATAATCAGCCCCAGCATTTT. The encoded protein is CASSLAGRQNNQPQHF.

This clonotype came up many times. The CDR3 loop is CASSLAVLSPGLAGEDEQYF. CDR3 DNA sequence: TGTGCCAGCAGCTTAGCGGTTCTATCACCGGGACTAGCGGGGGAGGACGAGCAGTACTTC. The gene calls are TRBV7-2 and TRBJ2-7, with TRBD2 identical over 14 bases. The ends lost 0 bases at V and 5 bases at J; junction bases unmatched: 15. Germline values: CDR1 SGHTA, CDR2 FQGNSA. The CDR3 has 20 amino acids. Variable domain in full (rest from reference TRBV7-2 and TRBJ2-7): GAGVSQSPSNKVTEKGKDVELRCDPISGHTALYWYRQSLGQGLEFLIYFQGNSAPDKSGLPSDRFSAERTGGSVSTLTIQRTQQEDSAVYLCASSLAVLSPGLAGEDEQYFGPGTRLTVT.

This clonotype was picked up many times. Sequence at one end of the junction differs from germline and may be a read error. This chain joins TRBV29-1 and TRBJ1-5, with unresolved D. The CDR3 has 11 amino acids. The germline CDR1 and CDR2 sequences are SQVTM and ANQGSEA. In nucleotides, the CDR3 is TGCAGCGTTGGGTACAATCAGGCCCAGCATTTT. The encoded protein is CSVGYNQAQHF.

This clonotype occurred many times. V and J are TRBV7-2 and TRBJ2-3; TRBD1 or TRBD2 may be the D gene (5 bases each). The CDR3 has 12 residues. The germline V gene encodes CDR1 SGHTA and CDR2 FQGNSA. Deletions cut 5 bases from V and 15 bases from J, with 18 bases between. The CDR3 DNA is TGTGCCAGCAGCGCTCCGGGACCAGCGATCTATTTT. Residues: CASSAPGPAIYF.

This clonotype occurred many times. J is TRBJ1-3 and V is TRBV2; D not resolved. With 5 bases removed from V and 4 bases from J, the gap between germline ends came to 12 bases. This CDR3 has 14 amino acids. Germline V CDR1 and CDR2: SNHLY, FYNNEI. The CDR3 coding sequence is TGTGCCAGCAGTCCGGACTGGCGCGGAAACACCATATATTTT. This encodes CASSPDWRGNTIYF.

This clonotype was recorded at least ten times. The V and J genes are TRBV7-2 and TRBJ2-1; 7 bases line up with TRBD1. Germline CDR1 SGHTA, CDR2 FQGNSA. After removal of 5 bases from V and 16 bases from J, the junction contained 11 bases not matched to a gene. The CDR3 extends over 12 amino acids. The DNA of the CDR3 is TGTGCCAGCAGCCGACAGGGCCCCCCATATTTCTTC. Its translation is CASSRQGPPYFF. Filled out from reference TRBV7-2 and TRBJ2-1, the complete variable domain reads GAGVSQSPSNKVTEKGKDVELRCDPISGHTALYWYRQSLGQGLEFLIYFQGNSAPDKSGLPSDRFSAERTGGSVSTLTIQRTQQEDSAVYLCASSRQGPPYFFGPGTRLTVL.

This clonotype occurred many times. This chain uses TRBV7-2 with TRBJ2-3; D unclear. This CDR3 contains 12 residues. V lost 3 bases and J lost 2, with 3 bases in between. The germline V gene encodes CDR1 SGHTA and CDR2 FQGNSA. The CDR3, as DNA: TGTGCCAGCAGCTTCGACACAGATACGCAGTATTTT. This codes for CASSFDTDTQYF.

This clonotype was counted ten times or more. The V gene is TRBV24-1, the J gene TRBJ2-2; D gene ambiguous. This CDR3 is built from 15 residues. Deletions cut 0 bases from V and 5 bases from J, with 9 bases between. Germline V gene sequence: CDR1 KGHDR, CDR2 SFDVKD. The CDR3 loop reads CATSDLSSPTGELFF. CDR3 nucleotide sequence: TGTGCCACCAGTGATTTGTCTTCACCGACCGGGGAGCTGTTTTTT.

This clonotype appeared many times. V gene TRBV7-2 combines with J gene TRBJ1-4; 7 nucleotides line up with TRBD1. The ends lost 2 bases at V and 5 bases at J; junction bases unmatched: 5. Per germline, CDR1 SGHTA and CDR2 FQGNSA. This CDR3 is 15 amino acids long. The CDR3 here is CASSLKGQYNEKLFF. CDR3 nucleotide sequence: TGTGCCAGCAGCTTAAAGGGACAGTACAATGAAAAACTGTTTTTT.

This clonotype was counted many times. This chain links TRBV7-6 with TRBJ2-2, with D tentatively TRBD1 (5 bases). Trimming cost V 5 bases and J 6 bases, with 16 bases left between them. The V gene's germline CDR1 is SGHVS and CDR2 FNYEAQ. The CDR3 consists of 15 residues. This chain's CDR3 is CASSPTNVQAGELFF. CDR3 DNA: TGTGCCAGCAGCCCCACGAATGTACAGGCCGGGGAGCTGTTTTTT.